This entry lists 2 T cell receptor beta chains sequenced from one sample in a study of T-cell reconstitution after alpha-beta-depleted transplantation in children. As it was prepared, the TCRbeta library received unique molecular identifiers. From the PCR reads, TCRdb called clonotypes with MiXCR, one entry per CDR3 protein. This sample has about 230,000 distinct CDR3 sequences; around 12% occur once, and the top ten carry about 2.4%. This sample comprised PBMCs from the stem cell graft donor, obtained from the stem cell graft. The receptors stem from a human donor who donated a stem cell graft to a child with acute lymphoblastic leukemia.

In this sample, this clonotype turned up many times. The rearrangement joins TRBV6-2 or TRBV6-3 to TRBJ2-5, with D perhaps matching TRBD1 (6 bases). The CDR3 is 13 residues long. Germline V gene sequence: CDR1 MNHEY, CDR2 SVGEGT. Trimming shortened V by 6 bases and J by 5 bases, and 13 bases separated the two germline ends. This CDR3 is CASRRGQMETQYF. The CDR3 DNA reads as TGTGCCAGCAGGAGAGGACAGATGGAGACCCAGTACTTC.

Worth noting for this clonotype: This may come from a read error, since a much larger clone is one base off. The chain is built from TRBV29-1 and TRBJ2-7; tentative D call: TRBD2 (5 bases). This CDR3 has 11 amino acids. The germline V gene has CDR1 SQVTM and CDR2 ANQGSEA. V was shortened by 5 bases and J by 8 bases, with 13 bases between the two germline ends. The DNA for the CDR3 is TGCAGCGTTTCGGCCGGGAACCAGCAGTACTTC. Translation: CSVSAGNQQYF.